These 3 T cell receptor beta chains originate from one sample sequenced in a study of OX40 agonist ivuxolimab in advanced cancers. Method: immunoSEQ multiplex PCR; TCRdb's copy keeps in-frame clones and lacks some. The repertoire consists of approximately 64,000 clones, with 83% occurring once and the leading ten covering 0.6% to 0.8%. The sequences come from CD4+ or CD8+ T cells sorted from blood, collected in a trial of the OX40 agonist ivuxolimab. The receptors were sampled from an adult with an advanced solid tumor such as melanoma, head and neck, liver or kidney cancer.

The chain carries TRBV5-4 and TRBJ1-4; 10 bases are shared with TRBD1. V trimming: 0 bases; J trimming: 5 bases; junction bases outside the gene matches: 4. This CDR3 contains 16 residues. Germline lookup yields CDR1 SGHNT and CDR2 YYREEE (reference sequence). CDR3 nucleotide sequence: TGTGCCAGCAGCTTGGACGCGGGACAGGGGAATGAAAAACTGTTTTTT. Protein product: CASSLDAGQGNEKLFF.

In DNA form, the CDR3 reads TGTGCCAGCAGCGTAGCGAGCCACTCTGGGGCCAACGTCCTGACTTTC. This encodes CASSVASHSGANVLTF. V usage is TRBV9 and J usage is TRBJ2-6; D gene ambiguous. Germline values: CDR1 SGDLS, CDR2 YYNGEE. The CDR3 length is 16 residues. Trimming shortened V by 0 bases and J by 0 bases, and 7 bases separated the two germline ends.

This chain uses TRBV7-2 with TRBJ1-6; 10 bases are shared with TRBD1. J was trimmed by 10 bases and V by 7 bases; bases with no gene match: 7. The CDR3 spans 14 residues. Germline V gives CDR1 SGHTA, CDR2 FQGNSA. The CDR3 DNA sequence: TGTGCCAGCACCGACAGGGGGCGGGGGTCACCCCTCCACTTT. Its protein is CASTDRGRGSPLHF.